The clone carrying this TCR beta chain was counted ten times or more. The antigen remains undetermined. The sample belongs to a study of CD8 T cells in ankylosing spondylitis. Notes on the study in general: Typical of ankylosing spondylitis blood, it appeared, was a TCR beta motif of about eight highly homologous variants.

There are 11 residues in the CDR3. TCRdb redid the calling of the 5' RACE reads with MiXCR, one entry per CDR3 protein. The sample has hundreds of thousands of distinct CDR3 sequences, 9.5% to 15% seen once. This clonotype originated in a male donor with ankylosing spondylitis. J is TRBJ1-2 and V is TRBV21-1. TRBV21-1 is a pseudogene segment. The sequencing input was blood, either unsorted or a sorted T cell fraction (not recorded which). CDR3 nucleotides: TGTGCCAGTACGGCTAACTATGGCTACACCTTC. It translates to CASTANYGYTF.